What follows describes a single T cell receptor beta chain. The antigen is undetermined. This specimen comes from a study of post-analysis software for immune sequencing data. Study-wide results and caveats: With TRBV5-6, TRBV5-1 and TRBV20-1 included, several TRBV segments were more frequent in patients than in controls.

Prepared TCR beta cDNA libraries contained unique molecular identifiers. With about 0.95 to 10 million T cells as the source, 500,000 to 650,000 cDNA molecules resulted. TCRdb processed the PCR reads anew with MiXCR; each CDR3 protein has one entry. The sample lists 500,000 to 600,000 distinct CDR3 sequences; around 40% were seen once. After removal of 6 bases from V and 4 bases from J, the junction contained 9 bases not matched to a gene. The CDR3 is 16 amino acids. Sequenced sample: blood. This chain uses TRBV12-3 or TRBV12-4 with TRBJ2-2; TRBD1 matches at 9 bases. The origin of this receptor is a girl aged 10-17 years with multiple sclerosis. The CDR3 is CASRPGTGTGTGELFF. The DNA of the CDR3 is TGTGCCAGCAGGCCCGGGACAGGGACGGGCACCGGGGAGCTGTTTTTT.